This is a list of T cell receptor beta chains from one sample in a study of blood T cell repertoires in COVID-19. Profiling relied on immunoSEQ multiplex PCR, and the TCRdb table lists in-frame clones only, not all of them. The sample carries 200,000 to 250,000 clones, 65% to 90% recorded once. Sequencing used PBMCs or T cells enriched from blood (not recorded which). These receptors were obtained from a middle-aged woman with acute COVID-19. Each CDR3 is given without its conserved first and last residue. Fields, in order: V gene, J gene, CDR3 protein.

>TRBV11-1|TRBJ2-7
ASSLATGGSYEQY
>TRBV30|TRBJ1-2
AWSRVPNGYT
>TRBV19|TRBJ1-1
ASRIQAYSNTEAF
>TRBV4-1|TRBJ2-1
ASSQSGTGATNEQF
>TRBV19|TRBJ2-3
ASSIAGADTQY
>TRBV28|TRBJ2-1
ASRRKVAGDHEQF
>TRBV29-1|TRBJ2-1
SVSMTSDEQF
>TRBV7-9|TRBJ1-4
ASSLASGSANEKLF
>TRBV5-4|TRBJ1-2
ASSLVGKQGANYGYT
>TRBV11-2|TRBJ2-3
ASSRRTSDTDTQY
>TRBV18|TRBJ2-2
ASSPLGQSTGELF
>TRBV5-5|TRBJ2-5
ASSLLLAGGPGGETQY
>TRBV28|TRBJ2-6
ASMLEGLAGSGANVLT
>TRBV4-1|TRBJ1-1
ASSQEGSGEAF
>TRBV28|TRBJ2-7
ASSLGGTGGHEQY
>TRBV15|TRBJ2-7
ATSRETGTGASYEQY
>TRBV2|TRBJ2-3
ASSYGQPFLTQY
>TRBV19|TRBJ2-1
ATSLAGVTSYNEQF
>TRBV12-2|TRBJ2-3
ASRFPWPGYSSTDTQY
>TRBV9|TRBJ2-1
ASSVGQGGTSGTSEQF
>TRBV19|TRBJ2-5
ASALGEGETQY
>TRBV7-9|TRBJ2-3
ASSATGTASTDTQY